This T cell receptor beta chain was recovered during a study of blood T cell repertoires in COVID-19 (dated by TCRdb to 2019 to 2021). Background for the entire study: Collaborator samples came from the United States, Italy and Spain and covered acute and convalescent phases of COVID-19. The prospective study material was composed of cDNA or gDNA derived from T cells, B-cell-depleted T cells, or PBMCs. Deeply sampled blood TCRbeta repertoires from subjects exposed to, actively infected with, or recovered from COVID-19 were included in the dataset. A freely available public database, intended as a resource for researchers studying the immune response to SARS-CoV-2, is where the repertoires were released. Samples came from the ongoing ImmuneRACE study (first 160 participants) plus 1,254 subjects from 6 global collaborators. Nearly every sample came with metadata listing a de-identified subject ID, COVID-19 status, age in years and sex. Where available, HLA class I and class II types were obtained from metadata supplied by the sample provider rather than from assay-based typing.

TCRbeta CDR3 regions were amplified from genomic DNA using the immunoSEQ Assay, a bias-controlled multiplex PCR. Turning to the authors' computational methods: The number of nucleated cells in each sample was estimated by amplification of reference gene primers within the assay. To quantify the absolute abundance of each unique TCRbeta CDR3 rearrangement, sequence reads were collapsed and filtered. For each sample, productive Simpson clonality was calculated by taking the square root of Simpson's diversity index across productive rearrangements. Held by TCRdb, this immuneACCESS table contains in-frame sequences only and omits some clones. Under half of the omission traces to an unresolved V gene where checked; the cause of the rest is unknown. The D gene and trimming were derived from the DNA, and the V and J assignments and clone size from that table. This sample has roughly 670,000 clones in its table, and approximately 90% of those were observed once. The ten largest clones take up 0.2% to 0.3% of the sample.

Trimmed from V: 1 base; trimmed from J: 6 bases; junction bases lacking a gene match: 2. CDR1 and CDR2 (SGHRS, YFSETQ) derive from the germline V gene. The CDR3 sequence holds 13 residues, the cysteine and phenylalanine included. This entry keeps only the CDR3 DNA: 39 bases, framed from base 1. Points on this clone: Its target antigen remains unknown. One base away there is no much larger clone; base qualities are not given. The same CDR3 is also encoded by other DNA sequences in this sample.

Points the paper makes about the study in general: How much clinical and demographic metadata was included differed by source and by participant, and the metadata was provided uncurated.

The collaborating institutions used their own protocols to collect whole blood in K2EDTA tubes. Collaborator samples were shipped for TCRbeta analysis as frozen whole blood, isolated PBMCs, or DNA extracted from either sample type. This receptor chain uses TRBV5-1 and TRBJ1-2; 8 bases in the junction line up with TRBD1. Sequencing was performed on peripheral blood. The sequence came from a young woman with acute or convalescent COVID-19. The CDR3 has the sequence CASSLQGADGYTF. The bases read TGCGCCAGCAGCTTGCAGGGGGCTGATGGCTACACCTTC. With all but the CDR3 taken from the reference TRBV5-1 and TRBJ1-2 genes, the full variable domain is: KAGVTQTPRYLIKTRGQQVTLSCSPISGHRSVSWYQQTPGQGLQFLFEYFSETQRNKGNFPGRFSGRQFSNSRSEMNVSTLELGDSALYLCASSLQGADGYTFGSGTRLTVV.